Listed here are 24 T cell receptor beta chains from one sample, sequenced in a study of vaccination and CD4 T cells after COVID-19. Stated treatment: roughly 10-day PBMC culture with coronavirus spike peptide pools or control peptides (ViraFEST assay). No antigen has been identified for these receptors. The Oncomine TCR Beta short-read assay was what sequenced the DNA obtained from cultured CD4+ T cells. From the PCR reads, TCRdb called clonotypes with MiXCR, one entry per CDR3 protein. The sample consists of 8,000 to 10,000 distinct CDR3 sequences, 55% to 75% of them appearing once. The sample was CD4+ T cells from blood, cultured in vitro. These receptor sequences come from a human donor who had recovered from COVID-19.

V gene TRBV20-1 combines with J gene TRBJ1-1; D is uncertain. The germline V gene encodes CDR1 DFQATT and CDR2 SNEGSKA (reference sequence). The CDR3 covers 15 residues. The V gene lost 3 bases and the J gene lost 0 bases, with 14 bases spanning the gap. CDR3 amino acids: CSARVRRKMNTEAFF. In DNA, the CDR3 is TGCAGTGCTAGGGTCAGACGGAAAATGAACACTGAAGCTTTCTTT.

The rearrangement links TRBV19 to TRBJ1-1, with D tentatively TRBD1 (5 bases). Germline V gene lookup returns CDR1 LNHDA and CDR2 SQIVND (reference sequence). CDR3 size: 14 residues. The germline V and J ends were trimmed by 4 bases and 1 base, with 10 bases remaining between them. The CDR3 sequence is CASSRDGGNTEAFF. The CDR3, as DNA: TGTGCCAGTAGTAGGGACGGGGGGAACACTGAAGCTTTCTTT.

The CDR3 spells CASSLVSYEQYF. DNA for the CDR3: TGTGCCAGCAGCTTAGTTAGTTACGAGCAGTACTTC. The genes are TRBV7-9 and TRBJ2-7; D ambiguous. In germline, CDR1 is SEHNR, CDR2 FQNEAQ (reference sequence). This CDR3 comprises 12 residues. V lost 1 base, J lost 4 bases, and 5 bases lay in between.

The genes are TRBV19 and TRBJ1-2; D uncertain. The germline V gene encodes CDR1 LNHDA and CDR2 SQIVND (reference sequence). V lost 5 bases to trimming and J lost 4 bases, with 8 bases between them. This CDR3 comprises 12 residues. Here the CDR3 DNA reads TGTGCCAGTAGTTTCGGGCTCTATGGCTACACCTTC. It encodes CASSFGLYGYTF.

CDR3 sequence (DNA): TGTGCCAGCAGTGTGGGGAACACTGAAGCTTTCTTT. Protein sequence: CASSVGNTEAFF. V is TRBV12-3 or TRBV12-4 and J is TRBJ1-1; the D is unclear. V gave up 5 bases and J gave up 1 base, with 5 bases separating them. The CDR3 spans 12 residues.

The chain recombines TRBV5-1 with TRBJ2-7; D gene unclear. V was clipped by 0 bases and J by 0 bases, with 10 bases between them. In germline, CDR1 is SGHRS, CDR2 YFSETQ. The CDR3 is 15 residues long. The CDR3 loop is CASSLVSGPSYEQYF. The DNA of the CDR3 is TGCGCCAGCAGCTTGGTCTCAGGACCCTCCTACGAGCAGTACTTC.

The chain is built from TRBV29-1 and TRBJ1-2; tentatively, D is TRBD1 (6 bases). Trimming took off 6 bases at V and 7 bases at J, with 9 bases between the two ends. This CDR3 comprises 10 residues. The germline gives CDR1 SQVTM, CDR2 ANQGSEA. The DNA of the CDR3 is TGCAGCGTGGACAGATCTGGCTACACCTTC. Protein sequence: CSVDRSGYTF.

The chain joins TRBV11-2 to TRBJ2-2; D gene unclear. This CDR3 has 15 amino acids. Trimming stripped 2 bases from V and 5 bases from J, with 12 bases between. CDR1 and CDR2 from the germline V gene are SGHAT and FQNNGV. As DNA, the CDR3 is TGTGCCAGCAGCTTAAGGTCCCTGAGTACCGGGGAGCTGTTTTTT. Its translation: CASSLRSLSTGELFF.

The chain has TRBV28 and TRBJ1-1; D call uncertain. Between the trimmed V and J ends, which lost 7 bases and 0 bases, there was a span of 3 bases. The germline V gene has CDR1 MDHEN and CDR2 SYDVKM. This CDR3 is 11 amino acids long. As DNA, the CDR3 is TGTGCCAGCACAATGAACACTGAAGCTTTCTTT. Encoded protein: CASTMNTEAFF.

V usage is TRBV11-3 and J usage is TRBJ1-1; weak D call: TRBD1 (5 bases). The germline gives CDR1 SGHNT, CDR2 YENEEA. V was pared by 5 bases and J by 1 base, with 8 bases between. The CDR3 runs to 13 residues. CDR3 protein: CASSNQGNTEAFF. Here the CDR3 DNA reads TGTGCCAGCAGCAATCAGGGGAACACTGAAGCTTTCTTT.

This rearrangement joins TRBV10-2 to TRBJ1-1; perhaps TRBD1 as D (5 bases). The V and J ends lost 7 bases and 3 bases respectively, with 9 bases between them. Per germline, CDR1 WSHSY and CDR2 SAAADI. The CDR3 consists of 12 residues. For the CDR3, the DNA is TGCGCCAGCACCCAGGGTCACACTGAAGCTTTCTTT. This codes for CASTQGHTEAFF.

This chain uses TRBV4-1 with TRBJ1-4, with TRBD1 identical over 9 bases. Germline loops: CDR1 MGHRA, CDR2 YSYEKL. J was trimmed by 7 bases and V by 3 bases; bases with no gene match: 12. This CDR3 has 17 amino acids. The CDR3 protein is CASSHPPNRGRVEKLFF. In DNA, the CDR3 is TGCGCCAGCAGCCACCCCCCCAACAGGGGGCGCGTTGAAAAACTGTTTTTT.

The V and J genes are TRBV2 and TRBJ2-7, with TRBD2 matching over 11 bases. The germline CDR1 and CDR2 sequences are SNHLY and FYNNEI. The CDR3 consists of 15 residues. The junction had 6 bases not matched to a gene; V was cut back by 6 bases and J by 2 bases. In DNA form, the CDR3 reads TGTGCCAGCAGACTAGCGGGAGTTTCCGCCTACGAGCAGTACTTC. Its protein is CASRLAGVSAYEQYF.

This chain joins TRBV24-1 and TRBJ2-2, with D tentatively TRBD2 (6 bases). Trimming cost V 5 bases and J 4 bases, with 10 bases left between them. This CDR3 region has 14 residues. CDR1 and CDR2 (germline): KGHDR, SFDVKD. The DNA of the CDR3 is TGTGCCACCAGTGCCCTGGGGGGCACCGGGGAGCTGTTTTTT. Amino acids: CATSALGGTGELFF.

The chain has TRBV20-1 and TRBJ1-3; D not certain. Trimming left V 7 bases short and J 0 bases short, with 16 bases between. Looked up from germline, CDR1 is DFQATT and CDR2 is SNEGSKA (reference sequence). The CDR3 spans 15 residues. The CDR3 reads CSVLIPRFSGNTIYF. In DNA form, the CDR3 reads TGCAGTGTACTAATCCCACGGTTCTCTGGAAACACCATATATTTT.

This chain uses TRBV19 with TRBJ1-1; unclear D gene. Trimming took off 6 bases at V and 4 bases at J, with 18 bases between the two ends. The CDR3 totals 15 residues. Germline CDR1 is LNHDA and CDR2 is SQIVND (reference sequence). For the CDR3, the DNA is TGTGCCAGTAGGAGAGGAACCGGTTTCGCCACTGAAGCTTTCTTT. This codes for CASRRGTGFATEAFF.

The chain is built from TRBV6-5 and TRBJ2-1, with D unresolved. The V gene lost 3 bases and the J gene lost 0 bases, with 9 bases spanning the gap. The CDR3 spans 15 residues. Germline V lookup: CDR1 MNHEY, CDR2 SVGAGI. CDR3 region: CASSYLGGSYNEQFF. The CDR3 nucleotides read TGTGCCAGCAGTTATCTGGGTGGCTCCTACAATGAGCAGTTCTTC.

The chain employs TRBV6-1 and TRBJ1-5; tentatively, D is TRBD1 (5 bases). The CDR3 has 13 residues. V dropped 6 bases and J dropped 1 base, with 7 bases sitting between them. CDR1 is MNHNS and CDR2 is SASEGT in the germline V gene. The CDR3 DNA reads as TGTGCCAGCAGAAGGGACAGCAATCAGCCCCAGCATTTT. Translating it yields CASRRDSNQPQHF.

The table lists this clonotype with a few counts. The chain joins TRBV20-1 to TRBJ2-3; weak D call: TRBD2 (5 bases). The germline V gene encodes CDR1 DFQATT and CDR2 SNEGSKA (reference sequence). The CDR3 consists of 16 residues. V was shortened by 3 bases and J by 0 bases, with 16 bases between the two germline ends. The CDR3 DNA reads as TGCAGTGCTAGTCCTCGCGGGTGGGGAAGCACAGATACGCAGTATTTT. Protein: CSASPRGWGSTDTQYF.

The V and J genes are TRBV19 and TRBJ2-2, with D possibly TRBD1 on 6 matching bases. The CDR3 extends over 15 amino acids. V lost 3 bases to trimming and J lost 5 bases, with 13 bases between them. Looked up from germline, CDR1 is LNHDA and CDR2 is SQIVND (reference sequence). DNA for the CDR3: TGTGCCAGTAGTATCGCAGGGGTCGGGACCGGGGAGCTGTTTTTT. Its protein is CASSIAGVGTGELFF.

V gene TRBV19 combines with J gene TRBJ1-5; no firm D call. The CDR3 loop spans 15 amino acids. Germline CDR1 reads LNHDA; CDR2 reads SQIVND (reference sequence). V was pared by 6 bases and J by 2 bases, with 14 bases between. In DNA, the CDR3 is TGTGCCAGTAGCGGAGGAGGCAGTCGCAATCAGCCCCAGCATTTT. It is translated as CASSGGGSRNQPQHF. The full variable domain, its missing parts supplied by reference TRBV19 and TRBJ1-5, is DGGITQSPKYLFRKEGQNVTLSCEQNLNHDAMYWYRQDPGQGLRLIYYSQIVNDFQKGDIAEGYSVSREKKESFPLTVTSAQKNPTAFYLCASSGGGSRNQPQHFGDGTRLSIL.

This clonotype has only one observation. V and J are TRBV24-1 and TRBJ2-1, with a tentative D call TRBD2 (5 bases). Looked up from germline, CDR1 is KGHDR and CDR2 is SFDVKD. CDR3 length: 13 amino acids. V lost 9 bases to trimming and J lost 2 bases, with 10 bases between them. The CDR3: CATSDGAYNEQFF. The CDR3 bases are TGTGCCACCTCAGACGGGGCCTACAATGAGCAGTTCTTC.

The rearrangement joins TRBV6-1 to TRBJ2-1; TRBD1 matches 7 bases. Germline CDR1 reads MNHNS; CDR2 reads SASEGT. The V and J ends lost 8 bases and 2 bases, in that order; junction bases with no gene match: 12. This CDR3 is built from 16 residues. Here the CDR3 reads CASVGSRTGTYNEQFF. In DNA form, the CDR3 reads TGTGCCAGCGTCGGATCGAGGACAGGTACCTACAATGAGCAGTTCTTC.

The chain employs TRBV5-1 and TRBJ1-1, with a weak D call TRBD1 (6 bases). The CDR3 sequence is 14 residues long. CDR1 is SGHRS and CDR2 is YFSETQ in the germline V gene. Trimming stripped 3 bases from V and 7 bases from J, with 16 bases between. The CDR3 region is CASSSQGGRGEAFF. The DNA for the CDR3 is TGCGCCAGCAGCTCTCAAGGGGGACGGGGTGAAGCTTTCTTT.